The 12 T cell receptor beta chains reported below all come from one sample, sequenced in a study of blood T cell repertoires in COVID-19. Repertoires were generated with immunoSEQ multiplex PCR, while TCRdb's copy carries only in-frame clones and drops some. Of roughly 200,000 clones listed, approximately 91% are singletons. Sequenced: peripheral blood. The receptors were sampled from a young man with active or convalescent COVID-19.

The chain carries TRBV5-1 and TRBJ1-2; D not certain. Deletions cut 4 bases from V and 0 bases from J, with 7 bases between. The CDR3 sequence is 13 residues long. The germline V gene encodes CDR1 SGHRS and CDR2 YFSETQ. In nucleotides, the CDR3 is TGCGCCAGCAGCCTGACACCTAACTATGGCTACACCTTC. Translating it yields CASSLTPNYGYTF. The full variable domain, rest sourced from reference TRBV5-1 and TRBJ1-2, is KAGVTQTPRYLIKTRGQQVTLSCSPISGHRSVSWYQQTPGQGLQFLFEYFSETQRNKGNFPGRFSGRQFSNSRSEMNVSTLELGDSALYLCASSLTPNYGYTFGSGTRLTVV.

The rearrangement uses TRBV7-8 and TRBJ1-2; D is uncertain. The germline V gene has CDR1 SGHVS and CDR2 FQNEAQ. The CDR3 spans 13 residues. The V and J ends lost 4 bases and 6 bases respectively, with 12 bases between them. This CDR3 reads CASSSGLRDGYTF. CDR3 DNA: TGTGCCAGCAGCTCAGGACTGAGAGATGGCTACACCTTC. The whole variable domain, filled in from reference TRBV7-8 and TRBJ1-2, reads GAGVSQSPRYKVAKRGQDVALRCDPISGHVSLFWYQQALGQGPEFLTYFQNEAQLDKSGLPSDRFFAERPEGSVSTLKIQRTQQEDSAVYLCASSSGLRDGYTFGSGTRLTVV.

The rearrangement joins TRBV27 to TRBJ2-7; D is possibly TRBD2 (7 bases). There are 14 residues in the CDR3. Germline V lookup: CDR1 MNHEY, CDR2 SMNVEV (reference sequence). Deletions cut 10 bases from V and 3 bases from J, with 19 bases between. CDR3 region: CATSSGGRYYEQYF. For the CDR3, the DNA is TGTGCCACCTCCTCGGGGGGCCGGTACTACGAGCAGTACTTC.

This chain connects TRBV19 to TRBJ2-5; the D gene is possibly TRBD2 (6 bases). With 6 bases removed from V and 4 bases from J, the gap between germline ends came to 18 bases. CDR1 LNHDA and CDR2 SQIVND come from the germline V gene (reference sequence). CDR3 length equals 15 residues. The CDR3 sequence: CASSRDFSGGETQYF. The CDR3, as DNA: TGTGCCAGTAGCCGGGACTTCTCTGGAGGAGAGACCCAGTACTTC.

V gene TRBV11-2 combines with J gene TRBJ1-1; 7 bases are a match to TRBD1. The V and J ends lost 6 bases and 4 bases, in that order; junction bases with no gene match: 8. This CDR3 is 14 amino acids long. Germline V gives CDR1 SGHAT, CDR2 FQNNGV. CDR3 in amino acids: CASRKQGGATEAFF. CDR3 bases: TGTGCCAGCAGGAAGCAGGGGGGTGCCACTGAAGCTTTCTTT. Together with reference TRBV11-2 and TRBJ1-1, the CDR3 gives the full variable domain: EAGVAQSPRYKIIEKRQSVAFWCNPISGHATLYWYQQILGQGPKLLIQFQNNGVVDDSQLPKDRFSAERLKGVDSTLKIQPAKLEDSAVYLCASRKQGGATEAFFGQGTRLTVV.

J is TRBJ2-1 and V is TRBV28; maybe TRBD2 (5 bases). Germline V gene data show CDR1 as MDHEN and CDR2 as SYDVKM. Between the trimmed V and J ends, which lost 8 bases and 10 bases, there was a span of 24 bases. The CDR3 totals 15 residues. The CDR3 DNA reads as TGTGCCAGCGGATTACACGGGCCGCCCTGGAGGGAGCAGTTCTTC. It encodes CASGLHGPPWREQFF.

The chain has TRBV5-4 and TRBJ1-1; D may be TRBD1 (6 bases). The CDR3 spans 15 residues. Trimming stripped 4 bases from V and 2 bases from J, with 15 bases between. Germline CDR1 reads SGHNT; CDR2 reads YYREEE (reference sequence). The CDR3: CASSAGTGPNTEAFF. The CDR3 DNA is TGTGCCAGCAGCGCGGGCACAGGGCCAAACACTGAAGCTTTCTTT.

This sequence joins TRBV6-6 and TRBJ2-5; possibly TRBD1 for D (6 bases). The CDR3 runs to 14 residues. Looked up from germline, CDR1 is MNHNY and CDR2 is SVGAGI (reference sequence). Trimming cost V 6 bases and J 5 bases, with 16 bases left between them. The DNA of the CDR3 is TGTGCCAGCAGACCCACAGGGATCGGGGAGACCCAGTACTTC. Protein: CASRPTGIGETQYF.

J is TRBJ1-4 and V is TRBV5-1; 7 bases align to TRBD1. CDR3 size: 14 residues. The V and J ends lost 3 bases and 7 bases, in that order; junction bases with no gene match: 6. Germline V gene lookup returns CDR1 SGHRS and CDR2 YFSETQ. The CDR3: CASSSTRQGEKLFF. Here the CDR3 DNA reads TGCGCCAGCAGCTCAACCAGACAGGGTGAAAAACTGTTTTTT.

The rearrangement uses TRBV19 and TRBJ1-1; D is possibly TRBD1 (5 bases). The germline V and J ends were trimmed by 7 bases and 6 bases, with 15 bases remaining between them. This CDR3 comprises 13 residues. The V gene's germline CDR1 is LNHDA and CDR2 SQIVND (reference sequence). In DNA, the CDR3 is TGTGCCAGTACCTCAGGGCCTGTCCCTGAAGCTTTCTTT. It codes for CASTSGPVPEAFF.

V and J are TRBV10-3 and TRBJ1-2; D might be TRBD1 (5 bases). The germline CDR1 and CDR2 sequences are ENHRY and SYGVKD. This CDR3 spans 16 amino acids. V was shortened by 0 bases and J by 3 bases, with 14 bases between the two germline ends. The CDR3 DNA follows: TGTGCCATCAGTGAGTCGAGATGGGGGGACGACTATGGCTACACCTTC. Amino acids: CAISESRWGDDYGYTF.

The chain has TRBV4-1 and TRBJ2-1, with 12 bases that match TRBD2. Germline CDR1 MGHRA, CDR2 YSYEKL. CDR3 length equals 14 residues. Trimming at V came to 5 bases and at J to 8 bases, leaving 4 bases not matched to a gene. In nucleotides, the CDR3 is TGCGCCAGCAGCTTCCGACTAGCGGGGGATGAGCAGTTCTTC. Protein product: CASSFRLAGDEQFF.